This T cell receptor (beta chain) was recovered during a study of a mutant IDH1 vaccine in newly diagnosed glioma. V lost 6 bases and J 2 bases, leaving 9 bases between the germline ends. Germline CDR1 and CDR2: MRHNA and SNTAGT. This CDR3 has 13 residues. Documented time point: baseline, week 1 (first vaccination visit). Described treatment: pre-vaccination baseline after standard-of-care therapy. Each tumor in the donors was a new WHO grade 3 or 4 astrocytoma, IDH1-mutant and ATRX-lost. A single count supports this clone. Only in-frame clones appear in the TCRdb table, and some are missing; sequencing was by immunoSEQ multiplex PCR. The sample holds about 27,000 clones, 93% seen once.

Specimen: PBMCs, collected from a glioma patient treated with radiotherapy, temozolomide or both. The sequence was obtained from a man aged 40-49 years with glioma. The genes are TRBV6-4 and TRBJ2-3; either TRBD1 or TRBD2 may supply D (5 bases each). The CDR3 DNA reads TGTGCCAGCAGCCAGGGAGACACAGATACGCAGTATTTT. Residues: CASSQGDTDTQYF.